This T cell receptor (beta chain) is drawn from a study of T cells in Graves' hyperthyroidism and ophthalmopathy (dated by TCRdb to between 2018 and 2020). For the wider study: Peripheral blood was collected at initial diagnosis, before any treatment. To identify TCR V-J signatures that set the groups apart, the researchers used a discovery cohort of 90 to 100 patients, made up of roughly 45 with Graves' ophthalmopathy and about 60 with stable Graves' hyperthyroidism. An independent validation cohort of around 19 hyperthyroidism patients and 17 patients who later progressed to ophthalmopathy tested prospective prediction of ophthalmopathy. For training and testing, the 100 or so patients in the discovery cohort were randomly divided in a 7:3 ratio. In roughly six Graves' hyperthyroidism patients, the study also compared T-cell repertoires from thyroid tissue with T-cell repertoires from blood. Once sampling was done, hyperthyroidism patients were given methimazole at a starting dose of 30 mg daily, whereas ophthalmopathy patients were given high-dose intravenous methylprednisolone. TCR Vbeta CDR3 sequencing of around 130 peripheral blood samples (43 ophthalmopathy, about 74 hyperthyroidism and roughly 17 progressor patients) is reported in the paper.

The paper as a whole reports these results and caveats: Most expanded thyroid clonotypes (frequency above 0.001) were also found in blood, which suggests that blood repertoires may mirror thyroid immune responses. A 13 V-J signature model separated ophthalmopathy from stable hyperthyroidism, with 87.88% sensitivity and approximately 81% specificity in cross-validation and 80%/75% in testing. In validation, the model predicted progression to ophthalmopathy a median of roughly 6.5 months before onset, with about 67% sensitivity and about 72% specificity. Sample size was not statistically predetermined, and blinding of investigators to group allocation was not performed.

Amplification of TCR beta CDR3 regions was carried out from RNA transcripts. The TCR CDR3 was subjected to a first round of RT-PCR using the HTBI primer set and the Qiagen OneStep RT-PCR kit. Libraries were constructed in a second round of multiplex PCR, after which size selection and purification were performed. Libraries were sequenced paired-end with 100 bp reads on an Illumina HiSeq2000. The authors processed their data as follows. Raw data were processed with SOAPnuke, discarding reads with adapters, uncalled bases, mean Phred below 15, or no exact constant-primer or identifier match. High-quality paired reads were merged with COPE v1.2.5, and unique nucleotide sequences were defined as clonotypes. MiTCR v1.1 was used to align clonotypes to the IMGT TRBV, TRBD and TRBJ reference segments. The analysis included only V-J combinations with a frequency above 0.0001, which together covered 99% to 99.2% of the repertoires. A TCS score was defined as the ratio between F50 (clonal expansion) and ExV (chaos), using BLOSUM62-based TCRdist between CDR3 peptides within each V-J. Welch's t-statistics and random forest reduced roughly 500 V-J features to roughly 13, which were used in a naive Bayes classifier (R e1071). Clones were called with MiXCR by TCRdb after fastp trimmed the public reads at Q25, and only in-frame beta chains were retained. Merged by CDR3 protein, the rows form single entries marked with the most common genes and DNA. The V and J calls follow TCRdb's processing rather than the paper's. The sample table holds fewer than 550,000 distinct CDR3 sequences, of which roughly 14% were seen once. The top ten hold over 12% of the sample.

This clonotype has only a few counts. Its antigen is currently not known. No base-level quality is on record; no much larger clone is a single base apart. A patient counted as having stable Graves' hyperthyroidism if no progression to ophthalmopathy occurred over 18 months of follow-up. Hyperthyroidism patients were aged 18 to 65 years and newly diagnosed, with disease duration of less than 2 months. Exclusion was applied to patients with uncontrolled infections, other autoimmune diseases, pregnancy or lactation. Clinical symptoms, serum thyroxine and TRAb, thyroid ultrasound, and orbital computed tomography formed the basis for the diagnoses. Ficoll-Paque density gradient centrifugation was used to isolate PBMCs from 10 ml of fresh peripheral blood. Total RNA was extracted using Trizol reagent, and RNA quality was assessed on an Agilent 2100 Bioanalyzer. The junction shows trimming of 6 bases on V and 1 base on J, and the gene matches do not reach 9 bases of it. CDR1 and CDR2 (SGHNT, YYREEE) derive from the germline V gene (reference sequence). Spanning cysteine to phenylalanine, the CDR3 consists of 15 amino acids. This entry keeps only the CDR3 DNA: 45 bases, framed from base 1.

In this chain, TRBV5-4 is recombined with TRBJ1-1, and TRBD1 aligns with 7 junction nucleotides. The receptor was derived from a woman aged 18 to 35 with Graves' hyperthyroidism. The sample taken for sequencing was blood. CDR3 sequence: CASTLQTGQNTEAFF. The DNA sequence is as follows: TGTGCCAGCACCCTCCAGACAGGGCAGAACACTGAAGCTTTCTTT.